A single sample is the source of the 25 T cell receptor beta chains below, sequenced in a study of T cells in Graves' hyperthyroidism and ophthalmopathy. Amplification of TCR beta CDR3 regions used RNA as the template. HTBI primers were used for first-round RT-PCR of the TCR CDR3. TCRdb processed the multiplex PCR reads anew with MiXCR; each CDR3 protein has one entry. The profile shows about 250,000 distinct CDR3 sequences, approximately 21% of them singletons. Sequenced sample: blood. The source of these receptors is a man aged 30 to 39 with Graves' ophthalmopathy.

This clonotype was counted ten times or more. This chain joins TRBV2 and TRBJ1-1; D gene uncertain. Trimming took off 3 bases at V and 0 bases at J, with 17 bases between the two ends. The CDR3 sequence is 17 residues long. Germline values: CDR1 SNHLY, CDR2 FYNNEI. The CDR3 DNA follows: TGTGCCAGCAGTGAGAACCCGGGTATGAGAATGAACACTGAAGCTTTCTTT. As protein: CASSENPGMRMNTEAFF.

The V gene is TRBV4-1, the J gene TRBJ2-5, with TRBD1 identical over 10 bases. The germline CDR1 and CDR2 sequences are MGHRA and YSYEKL. The CDR3 length is 15 residues. The junction had 13 bases not matched to a gene; V was cut back by 10 bases and J by 5 bases. CDR3 sequence reads: CATAPGTGAVETQYF. The CDR3 region has the DNA TGCGCCACAGCCCCCGGGACAGGGGCGGTGGAGACCCAGTACTTC.

The chain has TRBV12-3 or TRBV12-4 and TRBJ2-1, with 7 positions matching TRBD2. The CDR3 spans 12 residues. V dropped 6 bases and J dropped 7; count of bases not matched to a gene: 3. In DNA form, the CDR3 reads TGTGCCAGCAGGGGGGGGGGAAATGAGCAGTTCTTC. This sequence encodes CASRGGGNEQFF.

This clonotype appeared many times. This sequence joins TRBV5-4 and TRBJ1-1; D is possibly TRBD1 (5 bases). The CDR3 is 13 amino acids. Germline V gene lookup returns CDR1 SGHNT and CDR2 YYREEE (reference sequence). V was shortened by 2 bases and J by 5 bases, with 10 bases between the two germline ends. In DNA, the CDR3 is TGTGCCAGCAGCTTCATCGGGGGGACTGAAGCTTTCTTT. Its protein product is CASSFIGGTEAFF.

The chain employs TRBV10-2 and TRBJ1-2; unclear D gene. CDR1 and CDR2 (germline): WSHSY, SAAADI. The CDR3 spans 15 residues. V lost 3 bases and J lost 2, with 13 bases in between. The CDR3 coding sequence is TGCGCCAGCAGTGAAGTCCGGGCAGGAAACTATGGCTACACCTTC. Encoded protein: CASSEVRAGNYGYTF.

V and J are TRBV18 and TRBJ2-1, with 9 bases that match TRBD2. Germline V gene data show CDR1 as KGHSH and CDR2 as LQKENI. CDR3 length: 16 amino acids. Trimming removed 1 base from V and 4 bases from J; junction bases left unmatched: 5. The CDR3 here is CASSPLSGGNYNEQFF. The CDR3 coding sequence is TGTGCCAGCTCACCACTCAGCGGGGGGAATTACAATGAGCAGTTCTTC.

In its sample, this clonotype was seen a few times. The chain uses TRBV30 and TRBJ2-6; D gene ambiguous. The CDR3 sequence is 13 residues long. The V gene's germline CDR1 is GTSNPN and CDR2 SVGIG (reference sequence). The V end lost 3 bases, the J end lost 0 bases, and 3 bases lay between the germline ends. The CDR3 bases are TGTGCCTGGAGGAGCTCTGGGGCCAACGTCCTGACTTTC. It specifies CAWRSSGANVLTF.

This chain's CDR3 is CASSYGGKLGYTF. The CDR3 coding sequence is TGTGCCAGCAGTTACGGGGGGAAACTGGGCTACACCTTC. V usage is TRBV6-5 and J usage is TRBJ1-2, with D possibly TRBD1 on 5 matching bases. Germline CDR1 and CDR2: MNHEY and SVGAGI. Trimming took off 2 bases at V and 8 bases at J, with 12 bases between the two ends. The CDR3 runs 13 residues.

The chain joins TRBV7-8 to TRBJ1-2; 8 bases agree with TRBD1. Germline values: CDR1 SGHVS, CDR2 FQNEAQ. The CDR3 covers 14 residues. V lost 5 bases and J lost 4; bases outside the gene matches: 6. DNA for the CDR3: TGTGCCAGCAGCCCCGGGCAGGGGGCCTATGGCTACACCTTC. This encodes CASSPGQGAYGYTF.

This clonotype was recorded at least ten times. CDR3 residues: CASSPQDQGEKLFF. Written as DNA, the CDR3 is TGTGCCAGCTCACCACAGGACCAGGGGGAAAAACTGTTTTTT. The chain has TRBV18 and TRBJ1-4, with D maybe TRBD1 (6 bases). This CDR3 has 14 amino acids. The germline CDR1 and CDR2 sequences are KGHSH and LQKENI. The V end was cut by 1 base, the J end by 8 bases, with 11 bases between. The whole variable domain, remainder taken from reference TRBV18 and TRBJ1-4, is NAGVMQNPRHLVRRRGQEARLRCSPMKGHSHVYWYRQLPEEGLKFMVYLQKENIIDESGMPKERFSAEFPKEGPSILRIQQVVRGDSAAYFCASSPQDQGEKLFFGSGTQLSVL.

A few counts support this clonotype. The chain is built from TRBV27 and TRBJ1-2; 8 bases line up with TRBD1. V was clipped by 2 bases and J by 7 bases; unmatched bases: 12. The CDR3 spans 16 residues. Per germline, CDR1 MNHEY and CDR2 SMNVEV (reference sequence). The CDR3, as DNA: TGTGCCAGCAGTTTAGGGCCGGGACAGGCTTCCTCTGGCTACACCTTC. This sequence encodes CASSLGPGQASSGYTF.

This clonotype was counted ten times or more. The V and J genes are TRBV12-3 or TRBV12-4 and TRBJ2-7, with D maybe TRBD2 (6 bases). The CDR3 loop spans 14 amino acids. V was shortened by 5 bases and J by 2 bases, with 13 bases between the two germline ends. The CDR3 region is CASSPQAGPYEQYF. The CDR3 DNA follows: TGTGCCAGCAGTCCCCAGGCGGGGCCCTACGAGCAGTACTTC.

This clonotype was observed at least ten times. V and J are TRBV11-2 and TRBJ2-1; no definite D call. The CDR3 loop spans 15 amino acids. The germline V gene has CDR1 SGHAT and CDR2 FQNNGV. V lost 6 bases, J lost 0 bases, and 12 bases lay in between. DNA for the CDR3: TGTGCCAGCAGTCTACTCGGTAGCTCCTACAATGAGCAGTTCTTC. Encoded protein: CASSLLGSSYNEQFF.

The chain links TRBV7-9 to TRBJ1-2; D unclear. Trimming took off 1 base at V and 6 bases at J, with 6 bases between the two ends. Germline V CDR1 and CDR2: SEHNR, FQNEAQ (reference sequence). The CDR3 is 12 amino acids. The CDR3 DNA follows: TGTGCCAGCAGCTTAGGGATCGATGGCTACACCTTC. This encodes CASSLGIDGYTF. The variable domain in full, with the rest retrieved from reference TRBV7-9 and TRBJ1-2, is DTGVSQNPRHKITKRGQNVTFRCDPISEHNRLYWYRQTLGQGPEFLTYFQNEAQLEKSRLLSDRFSAERPKGSFSTLEIQRTEQGDSAMYLCASSLGIDGYTFGSGTRLTVV.

This clonotype was detected ten times or more. V and J are TRBV4-1 and TRBJ2-7, with 9 bases matching TRBD2. The J segment lost 3 bases and the V segment lost 1 base, leaving 4 bases of the junction unmatched. This CDR3 is 15 amino acids long. Per the germline V gene, CDR1 is MGHRA and CDR2 is YSYEKL. This CDR3 reads CASSQGSGSIYEQYF. CDR3 in DNA: TGCGCCAGCAGCCAAGGTAGCGGGAGCATCTACGAGCAGTACTTC.

This clonotype has more than one count but fewer than ten. V and J are TRBV7-2 and TRBJ2-5; D perhaps matches TRBD2 (6 bases). The V end lost 4 bases, the J end lost 5 bases, and 20 bases lay between the germline ends. The CDR3 extends over 16 amino acids. Germline V gene lookup returns CDR1 SGHTA and CDR2 FQGNSA. The CDR3 region has the DNA TGTGCCAGCAGCTCGCCCCCCACCCGACGGGAGGAGACCCAGTACTTC. This gives the protein CASSSPPTRREETQYF.

Comment on this clonotype: A read error is possible here, since a much larger clone lies one base away. The chain employs TRBV9 and TRBJ2-7; D gene ambiguous. Germline V gives CDR1 SGDLS, CDR2 YYNGEE. The CDR3 sequence is 14 residues long. The germline V and J ends were trimmed by 1 base and 6 bases, with 14 bases remaining between them. DNA for the CDR3: TGTGCCAGCAGCGTATCCAGGTCAACCTTCGAGCAGTACTTC. Protein sequence: CASSVSRSTFEQYF.

This clonotype was observed at least ten times. This chain connects TRBV7-3 to TRBJ2-2; D is unclear. Germline V lookup: CDR1 SGHTA, CDR2 FQGTGA. The length of the CDR3 is 12 residues. V was shortened by 1 base and J by 5 bases, with 2 bases between the two germline ends. CDR3 bases: TGTGCCAGCAGCTTAAGTACCGGGGAGCTGTTTTTT. This sequence encodes CASSLSTGELFF. The full variable domain, with the rest looked up from reference TRBV7-3 and TRBJ2-2, is GAGVSQTPSNKVTEKGKYVELRCDPISGHTALYWYRQSLGQGPEFLIYFQGTGAADDSGLPNDRFFAVRPEGSVSTLKIQRTERGDSAVYLCASSLSTGELFFGEGSRLTVL.

Ten or more counts support this clonotype. V and J are TRBV9 and TRBJ2-3, with 7 bases fitting TRBD2. V trimming: 0 bases; J trimming: 3 bases; junction bases outside the gene matches: 4. This CDR3 comprises 15 residues. In germline, CDR1 is SGDLS, CDR2 YYNGEE. CDR3 residues: CASSVEGGRTDTQYF. CDR3 bases: TGTGCCAGCAGCGTAGAGGGAGGGAGAACAGATACGCAGTATTTT.

On this clonotype itself: A much larger clone sits a single nucleotide away, making a read error possible. The V and J genes are TRBV28 and TRBJ1-1; D not resolved. CDR3 length: 14 amino acids. Looked up from germline, CDR1 is MDHEN and CDR2 is SYDVKM. Trimming left V 6 bases short and J 4 bases short, with 15 bases between. The CDR3 DNA reads as TGTGCCAGCAGCCGCCGGAACATGAGCACTGAAGCTTTCTTT. Protein sequence: CASSRRNMSTEAFF.

In this sample, this clonotype turned up many times. The chain couples TRBV11-2 to TRBJ2-2; D perhaps matches TRBD2 (6 bases). CDR3 length: 13 amino acids. Trimming pared 5 bases from V and 4 bases from J, leaving 8 bases between. The V gene's germline CDR1 is SGHAT and CDR2 FQNNGV. This CDR3 reads CASSGRTTGELFF. CDR3 DNA: TGTGCCAGCAGCGGGAGGACCACCGGGGAGCTGTTTTTT.

In nucleotides, the CDR3 is TGCGCCAGCAGCTTCCAGGGTAATCTGTATGAGCAGTTCTTC. This encodes CASSFQGNLYEQFF. This chain uses TRBV5-1 with TRBJ2-1; tentative D call: TRBD1 (5 bases). CDR1 is SGHRS, CDR2 YFSETQ, per germline. This CDR3 is built from 14 residues. V dropped 2 bases and J dropped 8 bases, with 14 bases sitting between them. Together with reference TRBV5-1 and TRBJ2-1, the CDR3 gives the full variable domain: KAGVTQTPRYLIKTRGQQVTLSCSPISGHRSVSWYQQTPGQGLQFLFEYFSETQRNKGNFPGRFSGRQFSNSRSEMNVSTLELGDSALYLCASSFQGNLYEQFFGPGTRLTVL.

Only a few counts were recorded for this clonotype. The V and J genes are TRBV29-1 and TRBJ2-1; TRBD1 matches at 7 bases. V lost 5 bases, J lost 9 bases, and 7 bases stayed unmatched. CDR1 and CDR2 (germline): SQVTM, ANQGSEA. The CDR3 has 12 residues. The CDR3 spells CSVLGGRGEQFF. The CDR3 DNA reads as TGCAGCGTTTTAGGGGGCCGAGGTGAGCAGTTCTTC.

This chain connects TRBV29-1 to TRBJ2-4, with 7 bases matching TRBD2. CDR1 is SQVTM and CDR2 is ANQGSEA in the germline V gene. The CDR3 runs to 13 residues. The J segment lost 7 bases and the V segment lost 4 bases, leaving 7 bases of the junction unmatched. CDR3 sequence: CSVVSGEGNIQYF. CDR3 coding DNA: TGCAGCGTTGTCTCGGGGGAGGGTAACATTCAGTACTTC.

The chain carries TRBV15 and TRBJ2-7; D gene unclear. The CDR3 spans 14 residues. Looked up from germline, CDR1 is LNHNV and CDR2 is YYDKDF (reference sequence). V was cut by 0 bases and J by 0 bases, with 6 bases left in between. Here the CDR3 DNA reads TGTGCCACCAGCAGAGAGGCCTTCTCCTACGAGCAGTACTTC. Translating gives CATSREAFSYEQYF. Based on the CDR3 plus reference TRBV15 and TRBJ2-7, the full variable domain is DAMVIQNPRYQVTQFGKPVTLSCSQTLNHNVMYWYQQKSSQAPKLLFHYYDKDFNNEADTPDNFQSRRPNTSFCFLDIRSPGLGDTAMYLCATSREAFSYEQYFGPGTRLTVT.